This entry features one T cell receptor beta chain sequence. No antigen is known for it. The data belong to a study of somatic mutations in cytotoxic T cells in rheumatoid arthritis. Here immunoSEQ multiplex PCR was the method, and the copy in TCRdb shows in-frame clones only, minus some. The sample lists 15,000 to 25,000 clones, roughly 82% occurring once. General study findings and limits: Levels of CD8+ T-cell clonality in rheumatoid arthritis patients were statistically indistinguishable from those seen in age-matched healthy controls, with no significant difference.

The CDR3 is 15 amino acids. Trimming at V came to 4 bases and at J to 4 bases, leaving 8 bases not matched to a gene. Per the germline V gene, CDR1 is SGDLS and CDR2 is YYNGEE. Sequencing used CD8+ T cells sorted from blood. The TCR was taken from a woman aged 45-59 years in good health. This rearrangement joins TRBV9 to TRBJ2-1, with TRBD1 identical over 7 bases. CDR3 residues: CASSPNPDRYNEQFF. CDR3 sequence (DNA): TGTGCCAGCAGCCCAAACCCGGACAGGTACAATGAGCAGTTCTTC.